A single sample gave rise to the 21 T cell receptor beta chains below, sequenced in a study of vaccination and CD4 T cells after COVID-19. The treatment denotes: roughly 10-day PBMC culture with coronavirus spike peptide pools or control peptides (ViraFEST assay). Once obtained from cultured CD4+ T cells, the DNA was sequenced using the Oncomine TCR Beta short-read assay. TCRdb used MiXCR to reprocess the PCR reads, holding one entry per CDR3 protein. The sample gives 13,000 to 15,000 distinct CDR3 sequences, about 61% of which show up once; 6.5% to 9% is in the top ten. These receptors lack a known antigen. The sample was CD4+ T cells from blood, cultured in vitro. The receptors originated from a human donor who had recovered from COVID-19.

The chain is built from TRBV5-1 and TRBJ2-1; perhaps TRBD2 as D (6 bases). CDR3 length: 14 amino acids. Trimming shortened V by 5 bases and J by 6 bases, and 15 bases separated the two germline ends. Germline V gene sequence: CDR1 SGHRS, CDR2 YFSETQ. The CDR3 protein is CASSSGTGGNEQFF. The CDR3 DNA reads as TGCGCCAGCAGTTCCGGGACTGGGGGCAATGAGCAGTTCTTC.

The chain joins TRBV12-3 or TRBV12-4 to TRBJ1-5; D unresolved. V lost 3 bases to trimming and J lost 14 bases, with 11 bases between them. The CDR3 runs to 11 residues. CDR3 amino acids: CASSFGPLKHF. The CDR3 nucleotides read TGTGCCAGCAGTTTTGGTCCCCTGAAGCATTTT.

This clonotype came up a few times. CDR3 protein: CASSPGPAGDYGYTF. The CDR3 DNA sequence: TGTGCCAGCAGCCCCGGGCCAGCCGGGGACTATGGCTACACCTTC. The V call is TRBV12-3 or TRBV12-4, the J call TRBJ1-2; D remains unclear. This CDR3 is 15 amino acids long. The V end lost 6 bases, the J end lost 3 bases, and 17 bases lay between the germline ends.

This chain joins TRBV5-4 and TRBJ2-7; D gene unclear. The V gene lost 2 bases and the J gene lost 2 bases, with 8 bases spanning the gap. There are 13 residues in the CDR3. CDR1 is SGHNT and CDR2 is YYREEE in the germline V gene (reference sequence). The CDR3 DNA is TGTGCCAGCAGCTTTGAAGGGCCCTACGAGCAGTACTTC. Translated: CASSFEGPYEQYF.

The rearrangement links TRBV6-1 to TRBJ1-1, with D unresolved. Germline V lookup: CDR1 MNHNS, CDR2 SASEGT. The CDR3 contains 13 residues. Trimming took off 3 bases at V and 1 base at J, with 6 bases between the two ends. The CDR3 protein is CASSDRRNTEAFF. DNA for the CDR3: TGTGCCAGCAGTGACAGGAGGAACACTGAAGCTTTCTTT.

The sample holds a few counts of this clonotype. This sequence joins TRBV2 and TRBJ1-5; tentatively, D is TRBD1 (5 bases). This CDR3 has 15 residues. From germline, CDR1 is SNHLY and CDR2 FYNNEI. Trimming left V 6 bases short and J 3 bases short, with 15 bases between. The CDR3 DNA reads TGTGCCAGCAGGGGCGGGGCAGGGATCAATCAGCCCCAGCATTTT. This gives the protein CASRGGAGINQPQHF. Filled out from reference TRBV2 and TRBJ1-5, the complete variable domain reads EPEVTQTPSHQVTQMGQEVILRCVPISNHLYFYWYRQILGQKVEFLVSFYNNEISEKSEIFDDQFSVERPDGSNFTLKIRSTKLEDSAMYFCASRGGAGINQPQHFGDGTRLSIL.

The chain joins TRBV7-2 to TRBJ1-1; TRBD1 aligns across 7 bases. This CDR3 is built from 11 residues. Germline V lookup: CDR1 SGHTA, CDR2 FQGNSA. Trimming cost V 5 bases and J 8 bases; bases outside gene matches: 2. CDR3 amino acids: CASSMDREAFF. CDR3 in DNA: TGTGCCAGCAGCATGGACAGGGAAGCTTTCTTT.

The chain employs TRBV5-4 and TRBJ2-5; D gene ambiguous. The germline V gene has CDR1 SGHNT and CDR2 YYREEE (reference sequence). The CDR3 extends over 16 amino acids. V lost 4 bases and J lost 1, with 17 bases in between. CDR3 in DNA: TGTGCCAGCAGCCTCCCGGGCCCGTCGGGCCAAGAGACCCAGTACTTC. This encodes CASSLPGPSGQETQYF.

This rearrangement joins TRBV7-9 to TRBJ1-1, with D perhaps matching TRBD1 (5 bases). CDR3 length equals 17 residues. Looked up from germline, CDR1 is SEHNR and CDR2 is FQNEAQ (reference sequence). V lost 4 bases to trimming and J lost 0 bases, with 18 bases between them. CDR3 DNA: TGTGCCAGCAGCTCCCGGACATCCCTTGGGGTGAACACTGAAGCTTTCTTT. Translating it yields CASSSRTSLGVNTEAFF.

This clonotype was seen only a few times. The chain combines TRBV20-1 with TRBJ2-3; 10 bases are shared with TRBD2. J lost 3 bases, V lost 6 bases, and 15 bases had no gene match. CDR3 length: 17 residues. Germline values: CDR1 DFQATT, CDR2 SNEGSKA (reference sequence). The DNA for the CDR3 is TGCAGTGCGCAAGATTGGCTAGCGGGAGAAGGGACAGATACGCAGTATTTT. This gives the protein CSAQDWLAGEGTDTQYF.

V usage is TRBV6-1 and J usage is TRBJ2-1; 8 nucleotides line up with TRBD2. Germline CDR1 reads MNHNS; CDR2 reads SASEGT. The junction had 19 bases not matched to a gene; V was cut back by 6 bases and J by 12 bases. CDR3 length: 16 amino acids. CDR3 region: CASRPIDGSRGDRQFF. DNA of the CDR3: TGTGCCAGCAGGCCTATAGACGGGTCGCGGGGGGATCGGCAGTTCTTC.

This sequence joins TRBV20-1 and TRBJ1-5; D gene ambiguous. V shed 5 bases and J shed 6 bases, with 14 bases lying between them. Germline V gives CDR1 DFQATT, CDR2 SNEGSKA (reference sequence). The CDR3 sequence is 13 residues long. This CDR3 reads CSASQPDGQPQHF. CDR3 DNA sequence: TGCAGTGCTTCCCAGCCAGATGGTCAGCCCCAGCATTTT.

The chain carries TRBV27 and TRBJ1-4, with TRBD1 as a possible D gene (5 bases). V lost 7 bases to trimming and J lost 8 bases, with 20 bases between them. Germline assignment: CDR1 MNHEY and CDR2 SMNVEV (reference sequence). The CDR3 is 15 residues long. For the CDR3, the DNA is TGTGCCAGCACCTCACTACAGTTAGGACAAGAAAAACTGTTTTTT. The encoded protein is CASTSLQLGQEKLFF.

The V and J genes are TRBV20-1 and TRBJ1-2, with 10 positions matching TRBD1. This CDR3 has 13 amino acids. Per the germline V gene, CDR1 is DFQATT and CDR2 is SNEGSKA (reference sequence). Trimming cost V 6 bases and J 2 bases; bases outside gene matches: 3. CDR3 bases: TGCAGTGCAAGGGACAGGGGCAACTATGGCTACACCTTC. It translates to CSARDRGNYGYTF.

This rearrangement joins TRBV18 to TRBJ1-2, with a possible D match to TRBD1 (6 bases). V was cut by 6 bases and J by 0 bases, with 20 bases left in between. The CDR3 contains 17 residues. The germline gives CDR1 KGHSH, CDR2 LQKENI. In DNA, the CDR3 is TGTGCCAGCTCGTCGGACTGGGGGGCCCAAACTAACTATGGCTACACCTTC. It codes for CASSSDWGAQTNYGYTF.

The chain couples TRBV5-1 to TRBJ2-5, with D perhaps matching TRBD2 (6 bases). CDR3 length: 15 residues. Germline-derived CDR1 and CDR2 are SGHRS and YFSETQ. V was cut by 2 bases and J by 7 bases, with 18 bases left in between. In nucleotides, the CDR3 is TGCGCCAGCAGCTTAGCGGGCGCCTCCCCGGGGACCCAGTACTTC. It codes for CASSLAGASPGTQYF.

This chain's CDR3 is CASRPTGLAGDTQYF. In nucleotides, the CDR3 is TGTGCCAGCAGGCCAACGGGACTAGCAGGAGATACGCAGTATTTT. This chain joins TRBV2 and TRBJ2-3; TRBD2 matches at 9 bases. V was pared by 6 bases and J by 5 bases, with 9 bases of the junction left unmatched. The germline V gene encodes CDR1 SNHLY and CDR2 FYNNEI. The CDR3 spans 15 residues.

V gene TRBV7-3 combines with J gene TRBJ2-5; a weak D match, TRBD1 (6 bases). V lost 5 bases and J 2 bases, leaving 12 bases between the germline ends. Germline CDR1 reads SGHTA; CDR2 reads FQGTGA. This CDR3 is 14 amino acids long. The CDR3, as DNA: TGTGCCAGCAGCCCACAGGGATGGCAAGAGACCCAGTACTTC. Its protein is CASSPQGWQETQYF.

CDR3 loop: CATSRDGQGGNIQYF. The CDR3 DNA follows: TGTGCCACCAGCAGAGACGGACAGGGTGGGAACATTCAGTACTTC. The J gene is TRBJ2-4, the V gene TRBV15; TRBD1 aligns across 8 bases. The germline CDR1 and CDR2 sequences are LNHNV and YYDKDF (reference sequence). The V gene end was trimmed by 0 bases and the J gene end by 7 bases; junction bases not matched to a gene: 5. CDR3 length equals 15 residues.

The V and J genes are TRBV9 and TRBJ1-2; no firm D call. Trimming removed 0 bases at V and 7 bases at J, with 7 bases between. The CDR3 is 12 amino acids. Germline V lookup: CDR1 SGDLS, CDR2 YYNGEE. CDR3 sequence reads: CASSVDEFGYTF. The DNA of the CDR3 is TGTGCCAGCAGCGTAGACGAGTTTGGCTACACCTTC.

This rearrangement joins TRBV20-1 to TRBJ2-7; TRBD2 aligns across 8 bases. Germline-derived CDR1 and CDR2 are DFQATT and SNEGSKA (reference sequence). The trim removed 3 bases at V and 2 bases at J, leaving 3 bases unmatched. The CDR3 is made up of 13 amino acids. The chain's CDR3 is CSASSGAPYEQYF. CDR3 coding DNA: TGCAGTGCTAGTAGCGGGGCCCCCTACGAGCAGTACTTC.